Sequencing of this T cell receptor (beta chain) was carried out in a study of control samples from healthy donors and cancer patients. Assay: immunoSEQ multiplex PCR; the TCRdb copy retains only in-frame clones and omits some. This table holds tens of thousands of clones, around 95% found once. The CDR3 length is 18 residues. CDR1 SGHAT and CDR2 FQNNGV come from the germline V gene. V lost 2 bases to trimming and J lost 0 bases, with 20 bases between them. This receptor was taken from a woman aged 25-40 years in good health. J is TRBJ2-7 and V is TRBV11-2, with a possible D match to TRBD2 (5 bases). Input material: blood. The CDR3: CASSLFRIPSTLSYEQYF. DNA for the CDR3: TGTGCCAGCAGCTTATTTAGGATTCCTAGCACACTCTCCTACGAGCAGTACTTC.